Listed here are 10 T cell receptor beta chains from one sample, sequenced in a study of control samples from healthy donors and cancer patients. Sequencing used immunoSEQ multiplex PCR; TCRdb keeps in-frame clones, though not all of them. The sample lists approximately 180,000 clones; more than 85% were seen once. The specimen sequenced was blood. Receptor source: a woman between 35 and 50 years old in good health.

This clone was recorded once. This rearrangement joins TRBV15 to TRBJ2-2; the match to TRBD2 covers 14 bases. The germline V gene has CDR1 LNHNV and CDR2 YYDKDF (reference sequence). The CDR3 has 19 amino acids. After removal of 2 bases from V and 3 bases from J, the junction contained 8 bases not matched to a gene. The CDR3 loop is CATSRTTSGGAFDTGELFF. DNA for the CDR3: TGTGCCACCAGCAGAACGACTAGCGGGGGGGCCTTCGACACCGGGGAGCTGTTTTTT.

V usage is TRBV5-6 and J usage is TRBJ1-6; D is possibly TRBD1 (5 bases). The V and J ends lost 3 bases and 7 bases respectively, with 14 bases between them. The CDR3 is 15 amino acids. Looked up from germline, CDR1 is SGHDT and CDR2 is YYEEEE. Here the CDR3 DNA reads TGTGCCAGCAGCTCCGGGGCCAGGATCAATTCACCCCTCCACTTT. Translation gives CASSSGARINSPLHF.

The DNA of the CDR3 is TGCGCCAGCAGCTTGGAAGGACAGGGCTATGGCTACACCTTC. As protein: CASSLEGQGYGYTF. The rearrangement uses TRBV5-1 and TRBJ1-2; 8 bases fit TRBD1. J gave up 4 bases and V 0 bases, and 2 bases lay outside the gene matches. Germline assignment: CDR1 SGHRS and CDR2 YFSETQ. The CDR3 runs to 14 residues.

This rearrangement joins TRBV4-1 to TRBJ2-5; 10 bases match TRBD2. The CDR3 has 17 amino acids. Germline CDR1 is MGHRA and CDR2 is YSYEKL. Losses at the gene ends were 0 bases for V and 2 bases for J; bases not matched to a gene: 6. The CDR3 DNA reads TGCGCCAGCAGCCAAGATTACCAGCGGGGGGGACAAGAGACCCAGTACTTC. Translation: CASSQDYQRGGQETQYF.

The rearrangement uses TRBV29-1 and TRBJ1-2; D is uncertain. The ends were cut back, 3 bases at V and 7 bases at J, with 12 bases in the middle. This CDR3 comprises 12 residues. Germline V gene lookup returns CDR1 SQVTM and CDR2 ANQGSEA. The CDR3 DNA follows: TGCAGCGTTGACTCGAGAGGGCTTGGCTACACCTTC. Translation: CSVDSRGLGYTF.

The V and J genes are TRBV7-3 and TRBJ1-4, with a weak D call TRBD1 (5 bases). This CDR3 spans 13 amino acids. Trimming cost V 6 bases and J 8 bases, with 13 bases left between them. Looked up from germline, CDR1 is SGHTA and CDR2 is FQGTGA. The CDR3 DNA follows: TGTGCCAGCAGTCGACAGCCAGGGGAAAAACTGTTTTTT. It is translated as CASSRQPGEKLFF.

V and J are TRBV25-1 and TRBJ2-7, with a possible D match to TRBD1 (5 bases). The V end lost 6 bases, the J end lost 3 bases, and 12 bases lay between the germline ends. The length of the CDR3 is 13 residues. CDR1 and CDR2 from the germline V gene are MGHDK and SYGVNS. This CDR3 is CASRGLNSYEQYF. In nucleotides, the CDR3 is TGTGCCAGCAGGGGGCTTAATAGCTACGAGCAGTACTTC.

The V and J genes are TRBV25-1 and TRBJ1-6, with 7 positions matching TRBD1. The CDR3 sequence is 15 residues long. The germline CDR1 and CDR2 sequences are MGHDK and SYGVNS. The V gene end was trimmed by 1 base and the J gene end by 10 bases; junction bases not matched to a gene: 7. The CDR3 region has the DNA TGTGCCAGCAGTGAATTAGAGGGGGCGTACTCACCCCTCCACTTT. This gives the protein CASSELEGAYSPLHF.

The rearrangement links TRBV7-2 to TRBJ1-4; tentatively, D is TRBD1 (5 bases). V was cut by 6 bases and J by 7 bases, with 9 bases left in between. The CDR3 contains 12 residues. CDR1 and CDR2 from the germline V gene are SGHTA and FQGNSA. The chain's CDR3 is CASRGLLEKLFF. The CDR3 region has the DNA TGTGCCAGCAGGGGGCTGCTTGAAAAACTGTTTTTT.

The chain carries TRBV11-2 and TRBJ2-1; possible D gene TRBD1, 6 bases. V dropped 7 bases and J dropped 4 bases, with 11 bases sitting between them. The CDR3 loop spans 13 amino acids. Germline CDR1 is SGHAT and CDR2 is FQNNGV. The CDR3 sequence: CASTQGSYNEQFF. The CDR3, as DNA: TGTGCCAGCACCCAGGGGTCTTACAATGAGCAGTTCTTC.